A single sample gave rise to the 18 T cell receptor beta chains below, sequenced in a study of kidney transplant recipient with SARS-CoV-2 infection (dated by TCRdb to the early 2020s). The sample was run on an Illumina MiSeq. TCRdb trimmed the raw reads at Q25, called clones with MiXCR and kept productive beta chains. Identical CDR3 proteins give one entry, which carries the most common genes and DNA. This sample lists fewer than 250,000 distinct CDR3 sequences; about 28% were detected once. The ten largest make up roughly 7% of the sample. The time point label on this specimen signifies: pre-pandemic baseline sample and day 111 after first positive SARS-CoV-2 test. The sequencing here drew on a blood sample, taken at baseline and between days 110 and 120 from a kidney transplant recipient. The receptor set was obtained from a male patient between 25 and 40 years old who had COVID-19 and was a kidney transplant recipient. After a transplant, the donor of the graft may account for some T cells.

Turning to this clonotype: A much larger clone lies one base from this, so it may be a read error. The chain has TRBV30 and TRBJ1-2, with D maybe TRBD1 (6 bases). CDR3 length equals 15 residues. Germline CDR1 GTSNPN, CDR2 SVGIG (reference sequence). The germline V and J ends were trimmed by 3 bases and 4 bases, with 18 bases remaining between them. CDR3 loop: CAWRVGTNASYGYTF. In nucleotides, the CDR3 is TGTGCCTGGAGAGTAGGGACAAATGCTAGCTATGGCTACACCTTC.

A note on this clonotype: A clone one base away is much larger, so this may be a read error. This rearrangement joins TRBV25-1 to TRBJ1-2; tentatively, D is TRBD1 (5 bases). The CDR3 contains 11 residues. Germline CDR1 MGHDK, CDR2 SYGVNS. CDR3: CASPTADLISF. In DNA, the CDR3 is TGTGCCAGCCCGACAGCCGACCTTATCTCCTTC.

This clonotype was recorded at least ten times. This chain uses TRBV6-1 with TRBJ1-2, with 12 nucleotides matching TRBD1. Germline CDR1 is MNHNS and CDR2 is SASEGT. With V trimmed by 5 bases and J by 5 bases, 15 bases remained unmatched. The CDR3 is 18 residues long. CDR3 sequence: CASSRQSGQGAGGYGYTF. CDR3 sequence (DNA): TGTGCCAGCAGTAGACAATCGGGACAGGGGGCGGGGGGTTATGGCTACACCTTC.

This clonotype came up many times. The J gene is TRBJ1-2, the V gene TRBV6-2 or TRBV6-3; D remains unclear. The CDR3 extends over 17 amino acids. The ends were cut back, 5 bases at V and 4 bases at J, with 23 bases in the middle. From germline, CDR1 is MNHEY and CDR2 SVGEGT. The CDR3 region is CASSGRACIGKTYGYTF. The CDR3 bases are TGTGCCAGCAGTGGGAGGGCCTGCATCGGAAAGACCTATGGCTACACCTTC.

A note on this clonotype: Being one base from a much bigger clone, this may be a read error. V and J are TRBV7-2 and TRBJ1-4; tentative D call: TRBD1 (5 bases). This CDR3 comprises 14 residues. Deletions cut 5 bases from V and 1 base from J, with 8 bases between. In germline, CDR1 is SGHTA, CDR2 FQGNSA. CDR3 sequence reads: CASSQGVTNEKLFF. CDR3 coding DNA: TGTGCCAGCAGCCAGGGTGTAACTAATGAAAAACTGTTTTTT.

The chain joins TRBV12-3 or TRBV12-4 to TRBJ2-5, with D maybe TRBD2 (6 bases). This CDR3 spans 15 amino acids. V lost 10 bases to trimming and J lost 2 bases, with 20 bases between them. The DNA of the CDR3 is TGTGCCACCACAAAGGATCCCCGGGGGCAAGAGACCCAGTACTTC. Amino acids: CATTKDPRGQETQYF.

This clonotype was observed at least ten times. V gene TRBV5-1 combines with J gene TRBJ1-2; D unresolved. The CDR3 contains 12 residues. V lost 4 bases to trimming and J lost 2 bases, with 6 bases between them. The germline gives CDR1 SGHRS, CDR2 YFSETQ. The chain's CDR3 is CASSDMNYGYTF. In DNA form, the CDR3 reads TGCGCCAGCAGCGACATGAACTATGGCTACACCTTC.

This clonotype was detected a few times. J is TRBJ2-5 and V is TRBV29-1; D not certain. The CDR3 has 12 amino acids. The V gene's germline CDR1 is SQVTM and CDR2 ANQGSEA. The germline V and J ends were trimmed by 7 bases and 1 base, with 10 bases remaining between them. The CDR3 nucleotides are TGCAGCGCCTCCAAGGTCCAAGAGACCCAGTACTTC. Translation: CSASKVQETQYF.

This clonotype has at least ten counts. The chain uses TRBV14 and TRBJ2-1; tentatively, D is TRBD1 (5 bases). CDR1 and CDR2 (germline): SGHDN, FVKESK. The CDR3 has 14 residues. V was cut by 3 bases and J by 3 bases, with 9 bases left in between. The CDR3 DNA is TGTGCCAGCAGCCACAGGGCCGGCTACAATGAGCAGTTCTTC. Its translation is CASSHRAGYNEQFF.

This clonotype appeared many times. This chain connects TRBV11-3 to TRBJ1-2; D remains unclear. This CDR3 has 17 residues. The germline CDR1 and CDR2 sequences are SGHNT and YENEEA. V was pared by 5 bases and J by 4 bases, with 23 bases between. The CDR3 nucleotides are TGTGCCAGCAGCAAAAGGACCGATCTCGGAAAGACCTATGGCTACACCTTC. Its protein product is CASSKRTDLGKTYGYTF.

This clonotype came up many times. The chain employs TRBV20-1 and TRBJ2-1; 13 bases match TRBD2. Germline V gene data show CDR1 as DFQATT and CDR2 as SNEGSKA (reference sequence). The CDR3 totals 15 residues. The J segment lost 7 bases and the V segment lost 6 bases, leaving 9 bases of the junction unmatched. CDR3 sequence: CSAKGLAGVLNEQFF. The CDR3 coding sequence is TGCAGTGCCAAAGGACTAGCGGGAGTCTTGAATGAGCAGTTCTTC.

This clonotype was observed at least ten times. The genes are TRBV19 and TRBJ1-1, with D tentatively TRBD1 (5 bases). Germline lookup yields CDR1 LNHDA and CDR2 SQIVND (reference sequence). The CDR3 is 14 residues long. V dropped 2 bases and J dropped 1 base, with 8 bases sitting between them. The CDR3 DNA is TGTGCCAGTAGTATATTGGGGGGGAACACTGAAGCTTTCTTT. Residues: CASSILGGNTEAFF.

The J gene is TRBJ1-2, the V gene TRBV16; no clear D gene. Germline V gives CDR1 KGHSY, CDR2 FQNENV. The CDR3 is 17 amino acids. The ends were cut back, 5 bases at V and 4 bases at J, with 23 bases in the middle. CDR3 bases: TGTGCCAGCAGCAAGGTTTGGGTCGTTAGAAAGACCTATGGCTACACCTTC. Amino acids: CASSKVWVVRKTYGYTF.

Ten or more counts support this clonotype. The J gene is TRBJ1-2, the V gene TRBV7-4, with D unresolved. The CDR3 consists of 17 residues. In germline, CDR1 is SGHVT, CDR2 SQSDAQ. The V end was cut by 5 bases, the J end by 4 bases, with 23 bases between. CDR3 nucleotide sequence: TGTGCCAGCAGCACTCGAGTTTCAGCTCGAAAGACCTATGGCTACACCTTC. Translating it yields CASSTRVSARKTYGYTF.

This clonotype appeared a few times. The junction shows a germline mismatch at one end, possibly a read error. This chain connects TRBV11-2 to TRBJ2-7, with 7 bases fitting TRBD2. The CDR3 extends over 14 amino acids. Germline V gene data show CDR1 as SGHAT and CDR2 as FQNNGV. The CDR3 is CASSLARGDYEQCF. CDR3 sequence (DNA): TGTGCCAGCAGCTTAGCCCGAGGGGACTACGAGCAGTGCTTC.

This clonotype was observed a few times. This chain connects TRBV5-6 to TRBJ1-5; D remains unclear. CDR1 and CDR2 from the germline V gene are SGHDT and YYEEEE. CDR3 length equals 14 residues. Trimming took 3 bases from V and 9 from J, leaving 16 bases between them. The CDR3 DNA follows: TGTGCCAGCAGCTACGGCGGGTGGAGAGGGCCCCAGCATTTT. Protein product: CASSYGGWRGPQHF.

Regarding this clonotype: A much larger clone lies a single base off, so this may be a read error. The CDR3 nucleotides read TGTGCCAGCAGGGAAATTAGCGGGAACGAGCGGTACTTC. It is translated as CASREISGNERYF. The rearrangement links TRBV28 to TRBJ2-4; 8 bases are a match to TRBD2. The ends lost 6 bases at V and 15 bases at J; junction bases unmatched: 13. CDR1 and CDR2 from the germline V gene are MDHEN and SYDVKM. This CDR3 is built from 13 residues.

This clonotype was picked up a small number of times. The V and J genes are TRBV12-3 or TRBV12-4 and TRBJ2-3; no definite D call. V was clipped by 4 bases and J by 2 bases, with 10 bases between them. This CDR3 comprises 14 residues. CDR3 sequence reads: CASSSSGITDTQYF. CDR3 nucleotide sequence: TGTGCCAGCAGTTCCTCAGGCATCACAGATACGCAGTATTTT.